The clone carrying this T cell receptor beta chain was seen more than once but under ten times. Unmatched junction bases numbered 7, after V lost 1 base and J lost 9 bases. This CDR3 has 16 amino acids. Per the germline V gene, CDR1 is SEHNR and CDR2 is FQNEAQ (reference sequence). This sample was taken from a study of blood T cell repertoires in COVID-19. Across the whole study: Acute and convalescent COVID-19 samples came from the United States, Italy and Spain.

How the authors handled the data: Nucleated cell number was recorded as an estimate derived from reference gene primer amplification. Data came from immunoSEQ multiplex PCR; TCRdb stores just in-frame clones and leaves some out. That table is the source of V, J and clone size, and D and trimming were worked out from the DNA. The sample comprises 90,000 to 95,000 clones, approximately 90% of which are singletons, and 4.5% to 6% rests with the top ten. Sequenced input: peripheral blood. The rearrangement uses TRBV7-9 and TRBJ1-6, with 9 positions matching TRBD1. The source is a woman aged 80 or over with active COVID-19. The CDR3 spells CASSLDLGQGGSPLHF. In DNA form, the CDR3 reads TGTGCCAGCAGCTTAGATCTGGGACAGGGTGGTTCACCCCTCCACTTT.